The 2 T cell receptor beta chains reported below all come from one sample, sequenced in a study of T cells in Graves' hyperthyroidism and ophthalmopathy. RNA transcripts were the template for amplifying TCR beta CDR3 regions. Primed by the HTBI set, a first-round RT-PCR was run on the TCR CDR3. TCRdb reprocessed the multiplex PCR reads via MiXCR and lists one record per CDR3 protein. The data hold a few hundred thousand distinct CDR3 sequences, with around 14% observed a single time. Sequencing was done on a sample of blood. The receptor set was obtained from a woman aged 25 to 39 with Graves' hyperthyroidism.

This clonotype was found many times. The chain has TRBV12-3 or TRBV12-4 and TRBJ2-1; tentative D call: TRBD2 (5 bases). Trimming stripped 2 bases from V and 7 bases from J, with 9 bases between. This CDR3 contains 13 residues. The CDR3 bases are TGTGCCAGCAGTTTACCTAGCAAAAATGAGCAGTTCTTC. Protein: CASSLPSKNEQFF.

This clonotype appeared many times. V and J are TRBV28 and TRBJ1-1; a weak D match, TRBD1 (5 bases). Trimming took off 2 bases at V and 0 bases at J, with 10 bases between the two ends. The CDR3 consists of 15 residues. Germline V CDR1 and CDR2: MDHEN, SYDVKM. The CDR3 DNA reads as TGTGCCAGCAGTTTACCCTGGGGGATGAACACTGAAGCTTTCTTT. Translation: CASSLPWGMNTEAFF.